The clone carrying this T cell receptor beta chain was counted a few times. The antigen is not known. The data are from a study of radiotherapy plus CTLA-4 blockade in lung cancer. On the study more broadly: Among patients, about 17% showed objective responses, and approximately 30% had disease control. Study-wide findings and caveats: The study found tumor-derived TCR clones expanded in blood after radiotherapy plus ipilimumab. Reportedly, early blood T cell clone dynamics best predicted response, with interferon-beta.

Clones were sequenced by immunoSEQ multiplex PCR, and TCRdb holds only the in-frame ones, with some missing. Among around 99,000 clones listed, around 90% were seen once. The sequencing used peripheral blood, collected from a patient treated with radiotherapy plus ipilimumab. This TCR was sampled from a human donor with non-small cell lung cancer that progressed on radiotherapy plus ipilimumab.

The CDR3, as DNA: TGTGCCAGCAGCTTAGCGGGTTCGCCTAGCGGAGTCTACGAGCAGTACTTC. Translation: CASSLAGSPSGVYEQYF. V is TRBV7-2 and J is TRBJ2-7; 7 nucleotides line up with TRBD2. The CDR3 runs to 17 residues. Looked up from germline, CDR1 is SGHTA and CDR2 is FQGNSA. V lost 0 bases, J lost 3 bases, and 11 bases stayed unmatched.